This T cell receptor beta chain was sequenced in a study of PD-1 blockade in classical Hodgkin lymphoma. The CDR3 runs to 14 residues. V was trimmed by 3 bases and J by 1 base, leaving 9 bases between them. The germline V gene has CDR1 LNHDA and CDR2 SQIVND (reference sequence). Here immunoSEQ multiplex PCR was the method, and the copy in TCRdb shows in-frame clones only, minus some. The data hold roughly 56,000 clones, with roughly 91% observed a single time. With no exception, relapse followed autologous stem cell transplantation in all patients, and brentuximab vedotin exposure varied. The sample consisted of peripheral blood mononuclear cells (PBMCs), taken before the second cycle of nivolumab. The rearrangement links TRBV19 to TRBJ1-1; unclear D gene. This sequence was found in a human donor with classical Hodgkin lymphoma. CDR3 nucleotide sequence: TGTGCCAGTAGTATTGGGTTTCCGAACACTGAAGCTTTCTTT. Its translation: CASSIGFPNTEAFF.